This TCR beta chain comes out of a study of cytomegalovirus exposure and HLA in healthy donors (dated by TCRdb to 2016 to 2017). General notes on the study: The 666 repertoires of the first cohort and the approximately 130 validation repertoires were produced on the same platform, according to a later analysis. The aim of the study was to test whether cataloging public T cell receptors could identify signatures of past pathogen exposure. Along with the approximately 700-subject first cohort, a separate validation cohort of about 110 different subjects was used. High-throughput TCR immunosequencing, statistical association of individual TCRs with disease status, and machine learning were combined to predict cytomegalovirus infection status. Overall study outcomes, separate from this receptor: A total of about 180 TCR beta chains were listed by the study as associated with cytomegalovirus. A later analysis lacked HLA typing for the validation cohort, so it scored co-occurrence in that cohort across all 120 or so repertoires. Subsequent analysis determined that TCRs grouped into clusters in the first cohort also showed a tendency toward co-occurrence across the roughly 110 validation repertoires, and approximately 93% of cluster scores exceeded 0. In vitro tests confirmed that a few of the cytomegalovirus-associated TCR beta chains recognize cytomegalovirus antigens. Across donors, most TCR sequences were observed very rarely, whereas some public TCRs were present in many individuals. The authors suggested that the approach could potentially be extended to other disease states and immunological phenotypes. Cytomegalovirus status was reported to be diagnosed by the classifier with high specificity and sensitivity in both the original and validation cohorts.

The protocol used for the library was the immunoSEQ multiplex PCR assay. Turning to the authors' computational methods: A statistical classification framework was built for diagnosing cytomegalovirus status from the catalog of TCR beta chain sequences. In TCRdb, the immuneACCESS table is reduced to in-frame sequences with V and J assigned. These tables do not hold every clone; where another copy was compared, an unresolved V gene accounts for under half, and the others remain unexplained. For V, J and clone size, that table is used; D and trimming come from the DNA. The sample has some 83,000 clones on record, approximately 94% of them singletons. The ten largest clones represent 2.5% to 3.5% of the sample. The donors belonged to the validation cohort of over a hundred subjects, which was separate from the approximately 700-subject first cohort. This clone was observed once. Its antigen is not yet known. Per-base quality was not reported, and no clone a single base away is much larger than it.

Sequences LNHDA (CDR1) and SQIVND (CDR2) are obtained from the germline V gene (reference sequence). V lost 4 bases and J lost 5 bases; the stretch between them is 17 bases long. The CDR3 runs 16 amino acids, cysteine and phenylalanine included. Only the CDR3 portion is preserved as DNA: 48 bases, with reading frame beginning at the first base. Specimen: PBMCs. The sequence joins TRBV19 to TRBJ2-2, with TRBD1 as a weak D call on 7 bases. This TCR derives from a woman aged 18-29 years in good health and CMV-seropositive. The CDR3 has the sequence CASSTRTGGGTGELFF. The base sequence is TGTGCCAGTAGTACCAGGACAGGTGGGGGGACCGGGGAGCTGTTTTTT.